These 12 T cell receptor beta chains originate from one sample sequenced in a study of blood T cell repertoires in COVID-19. Data came from immunoSEQ multiplex PCR; TCRdb stores just in-frame clones and leaves some out. The sample has 190,000 or so clones, roughly 78% seen once. Sequenced sample: peripheral blood. The receptors shown here come from a woman of 80 years or more with active or convalescent COVID-19.

With regard to this clone: A much larger clonotype is one base distant, so this may be a read error. The rearrangement links TRBV5-6 to TRBJ1-1, with D possibly TRBD1 on 5 matching bases. Germline CDR1 SGHDT, CDR2 YYEEEE. The CDR3 has 16 amino acids. Deletions cut 0 bases from V and 4 bases from J, with 16 bases between. The CDR3 here is CASSLGGGRRGTEAFF. In nucleotides, the CDR3 is TGTGCCAGCAGCTTGGGCGGGGGGAGGCGCGGCACTGAAGCTTTCTTT.

This clone came up once. The J gene is TRBJ1-3, the V gene TRBV18; D remains unclear. The V end was cut by 4 bases, the J end by 6 bases, with 10 bases between. CDR1 KGHSH and CDR2 LQKENI come from the germline V gene. This CDR3 spans 13 amino acids. The CDR3 region is CASSLVGENTIYF. CDR3 DNA sequence: TGTGCCAGCTCACTCGTGGGAGAAAACACCATATATTTT.

This chain joins TRBV7-8 and TRBJ1-2; D may be TRBD1 (5 bases). There are 14 residues in the CDR3. The V gene's germline CDR1 is SGHVS and CDR2 FQNEAQ. The V end was cut by 4 bases, the J end by 2 bases, with 11 bases between. The CDR3 is CASSSDRMNYGYTF. The CDR3 coding sequence is TGTGCCAGCAGCTCAGACAGAATGAACTATGGCTACACCTTC.

The rearrangement uses TRBV5-1 and TRBJ2-3; 12 bases align to TRBD2. CDR1 SGHRS and CDR2 YFSETQ come from the germline V gene. V was pared by 2 bases and J by 6 bases, with 7 bases of the junction left unmatched. CDR3 length equals 16 residues. CDR3 sequence: CASSFLAGGPMDTQYF. DNA for the CDR3: TGCGCCAGCAGCTTTCTAGCGGGGGGGCCAATGGATACGCAGTATTTT.

This rearrangement joins TRBV24-1 to TRBJ2-5; D might be TRBD1 (5 bases). Germline V gene lookup returns CDR1 KGHDR and CDR2 SFDVKD. This CDR3 comprises 15 residues. V dropped 4 bases and J dropped 1 base, with 12 bases sitting between them. The CDR3 DNA follows: TGTGCCACCAGTGACCGAACAGGTTTCCAAGAGACCCAGTACTTC. Protein product: CATSDRTGFQETQYF.

V and J are TRBV3-1 (or the pseudogene TRBV3-2) and TRBJ1-5; no clear D gene. CDR3 length: 13 amino acids. Germline loops: CDR1 LGHDT, CDR2 YNNKEL (reference sequence). Trimming took off 3 bases at V and 6 bases at J, with 9 bases between the two ends. Here the CDR3 DNA reads TGTGCCAGCAGCCAGGCGGTCGGTCAGCCCCAGCATTTT. Its translation is CASSQAVGQPQHF.

The gene calls are TRBV23-1 and TRBJ2-2, with 13 nucleotides matching TRBD2. TRBV23-1 is labeled an ORF, and its function is uncertain. V dropped 6 bases and J dropped 1; count of bases not matched to a gene: 2. The CDR3 length is 16 residues. CDR3 residues: CASSGLAGVNTGELFF. The CDR3 nucleotides read TGCGCCAGCAGCGGACTAGCGGGGGTGAACACCGGGGAGCTGTTTTTT.

This chain connects TRBV19 to TRBJ1-4; 8 bases line up with TRBD1. This CDR3 contains 14 residues. Germline CDR1 is LNHDA and CDR2 is SQIVND (reference sequence). The junction had 7 bases not matched to a gene; V was cut back by 5 bases and J by 8 bases. As DNA, the CDR3 is TGTGCCAGTAGTCTTCAGGGGGCGGGGGAAAAACTGTTTTTT. Its protein is CASSLQGAGEKLFF.

This chain uses TRBV3-1 (or the pseudogene TRBV3-2) with TRBJ2-2, with a tentative D call TRBD2 (7 bases). Deletions cut 0 bases from V and 8 bases from J, with 22 bases between. The germline V gene encodes CDR1 LGHDT and CDR2 YNNKEL (reference sequence). This CDR3 spans 18 amino acids. In DNA, the CDR3 is TGTGCCAGCAGCCAAGATACAAGAGGGAGGGGGGCCCAAGGGGAGCTGTTTTTT. Residues: CASSQDTRGRGAQGELFF.

This sequence joins TRBV4-1 and TRBJ1-6; 10 bases match TRBD1. The CDR3 has 16 residues. Losses at the gene ends were 3 bases for V and 6 bases for J; bases not matched to a gene: 5. Germline loops: CDR1 MGHRA, CDR2 YSYEKL. CDR3 sequence (DNA): TGCGCCAGCAGCCAGGGTGGGACAGGGGCTAATTCACCCCTCCACTTT. Its translation: CASSQGGTGANSPLHF.

The chain uses TRBV29-1 and TRBJ1-2; D not certain. The CDR3 extends over 13 amino acids. V was pared by 7 bases and J by 6 bases, with 18 bases between. CDR1 is SQVTM, CDR2 ANQGSEA, per germline. For the CDR3, the DNA is TGCAGCGCGGATGTTGGCAGCGGCAATGGCTACACCTTC. It is translated as CSADVGSGNGYTF.

The chain has TRBV3-1 (or the pseudogene TRBV3-2) and TRBJ2-1, with TRBD1 as a possible D gene (6 bases). The CDR3 covers 13 residues. V was cut by 3 bases and J by 8 bases, with 11 bases left in between. Germline CDR1 is LGHDT and CDR2 is YNNKEL (reference sequence). The CDR3 loop is CASSQNRVDEQFF. In DNA, the CDR3 is TGTGCCAGCAGCCAGAACAGGGTCGATGAGCAGTTCTTC.